The clone carrying this TCR beta chain was counted a few times. TCRdb reanalysed the 5' RACE reads using MiXCR and keeps one entry per CDR3 protein. The repertoire consists of roughly 250,000 distinct CDR3 sequences, with 10% to 15% occurring once and the leading ten covering roughly 0.5%. The data stem from a study of T cells after yellow fever vaccination. CDR3 length: 15 amino acids. V lost 4 bases and J lost 1; bases outside the gene matches: 5. Germline CDR1 is SGHRS and CDR2 is YFSETQ. This chain connects TRBV5-1 to TRBJ1-5; 7 bases match TRBD1. The origin of this receptor is a man under 40 who received the YFV17D yellow fever vaccine. Sequenced here: CD4+ T cells sorted from PBMCs, sampled 45 days after the yellow fever booster vaccination. CDR3 DNA sequence: TGCGCCAGCAGCGCTACAGGGGCCAGCAATCAGCCCCAGCATTTT. Its protein is CASSATGASNQPQHF.